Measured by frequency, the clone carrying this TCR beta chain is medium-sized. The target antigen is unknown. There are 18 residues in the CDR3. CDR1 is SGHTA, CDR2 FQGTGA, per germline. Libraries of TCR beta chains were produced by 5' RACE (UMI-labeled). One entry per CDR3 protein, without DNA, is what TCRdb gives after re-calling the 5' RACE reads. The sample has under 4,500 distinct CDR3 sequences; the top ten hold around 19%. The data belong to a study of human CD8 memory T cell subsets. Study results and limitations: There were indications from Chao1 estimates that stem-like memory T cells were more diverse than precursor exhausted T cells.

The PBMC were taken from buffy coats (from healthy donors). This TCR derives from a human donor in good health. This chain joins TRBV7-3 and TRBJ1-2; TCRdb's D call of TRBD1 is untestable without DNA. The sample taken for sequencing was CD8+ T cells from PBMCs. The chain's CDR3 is CASSPGGVTGGDETGYTF.